Given below is one T cell receptor (beta chain) in context. Which antigen it targets is not known. No base-level quality is on record; no much larger clone is a single base apart. The sample belongs to a study of identical twins (dated by TCRdb to the mid-2010s). The study in broad terms: To test whether fetal clonotypes persist, the study used deep sequencing on TCR alpha and beta repertoires from monozygotic twins, unrelated adults of various ages, and cord blood. Replicate twin experiments were performed at different times using different library preparation protocols to rule out contamination.

To prepare the library, 5' RACE was applied. The data were produced on an Illumina HiSeq 2000. Template switching introduced a universal primer binding site; the final cDNA contained a unique molecular identifier, enabling accurate counting of TCR cDNA molecules. First-strand cDNA for TCR alpha and beta chains was synthesized from specific primers in the conserved constant-segment region. To control for contamination, each cDNA library was double barcoded with a SMART-Mk sample barcode plus Illumina barcodes. TruSeq adapter sequences, together with Illumina sample barcodes, were added in two successive PCR steps. The TCR alpha and beta cDNA libraries were sequenced on the Illumina HiSeq platform using custom primers. The source study handled its data this way. MiGEC was used to process raw reads and extract unique molecular identifiers, and MiXCR was used to find CDR3 positions. For each individual, recombination models were inferred using an EM algorithm with the repgenHMM and IGoR tools. The tcR package in R was used for shared clonotype analysis, with sharing normalized by the product of cloneset sizes. Out-of-frame nonproductive sequences were analyzed to study raw recombination free of thymic and clonal selection effects. TCRdb redid the processing of the public reads, applying fastp at Q25 and MiXCR, and retained in-frame beta chains. For every CDR3 protein sequence, its rows merge into one entry that carries the most common genes and DNA. The V and J calls were not made by the authors but by TCRdb's processing. The sample table shows approximately 250,000 distinct CDR3 sequences, and around 6.5% are seen once. More than 14% of the sample belongs to the ten largest clones.

General findings and caveats noted by the study authors: Out-of-frame TCR alpha sharing in monozygotic twins was systematically underestimated by recombination models, whereas sharing between unrelated individuals was in agreement with the recombination models. The excess sharing between twins in beta out-of-frame sequences was weaker because fewer shared sequences reduced the signal-to-noise ratio. Zero-insertion analyses could be partly confounded by invariant T cells such as MAIT and iNKT, although diverse VJ usage argued against such confounding for most clonotypes. Abundant cord blood beta clonotypes carried fewer insertions; young adult naive repertoires showed a weaker similar trend, while memory repertoires showed none. Because the same donors could not be followed over many years, conclusions were based on cross-sectional statistical analysis. Compared with coincidental sharing between unrelated individuals, an excess of low generation-probability sequences was observed among out-of-frame TCR alpha sequences shared between twins.

Every donor was a healthy Caucasian. The twin cohort consisted of three pairs of female monozygotic twins, all aged roughly 18 to 30 years. Positive isolation kits from Invitrogen were used to isolate CD4+ and CD8+ T cell populations. V has 3 bases trimmed and J has 1 base trimmed; junction bases matching no gene number 5. The CDR3 contains 15 residues, cysteine and phenylalanine counted. This entry keeps only the CDR3 DNA: 45 bases, framed from base 1. The germline V gene sets CDR1 to KGHSH and CDR2 to LQKENI. These records were also assigned to another study, of T cells expressing NK-cell markers. As the second study states: TCR beta-chain repertoires were profiled in sorted CD3+CD56+NKG2C+, CD3+CD56+NKG2C- and CD3+CD56-NKG2C+ T-cell subsets from seven or eight donors. Of the eight sequenced donors, seven were found to be HCMV-seropositive and one was found to be HCMV-seronegative. In several experiments an anti-gammadeltaTCR antibody was added to restrict sorting to alphabetaTCR-expressing T cells. For roughly 6 donors, the dominant CD3+CD56+NKG2C+ clonotypes were among the top 10 CD8+ clonotypes and accounted for roughly 1.0-8% of CD8+ T cells. Those dominant clonotypes were again the most abundant among CD3+CD56-NKG2C+ cells in four donors, at about 25-65%. Whether the expanded NKG2C-expressing T cell clones were specific for HCMV antigens remained unclear. All eight donors whose samples were sequenced were randomly selected healthy volunteers, three of them men and five women. A commercial ELISA kit detecting HCMV-specific IgG in serum was used to determine HCMV serostatus. MIGEC was used to demultiplex reads and group the reads by UMI, and MiTCR was used to assemble and quantify clonotypes. To exclude erroneous sequences, any TCR cDNA sequence not supported by at least two reads was discarded. The tcR package was used for downstream repertoire analysis, and clonotypes were matched between fractions using CDR3 nucleotide sequence together with V segment. Antigen specificity was annotated against VDJdb with VDJmatch, allowing one amino acid substitution in CDR3.

Sequenced input: CD8+ T cells sorted from blood. The receptor comes from a woman in her late teens or twenties in good health. The chain links TRBV18 with TRBJ2-5; the junction holds 7 bases that match TRBD1. The nucleotide sequence is TGTGCCAGCTCACCGGGACAGAGAGTCCAAGAGACCCAGTACTTC. Its amino acids are CASSPGQRVQETQYF.